Presented here are 19 T cell receptor beta chains from one specimen sequenced in a study of T cells in women clearing cervical HPV infection. Here immunoSEQ multiplex PCR was the method, and the copy in TCRdb shows in-frame clones only, minus some. Its listing shows 25,000 to 35,000 clones. Sequences were obtained from blood buffy coat. The source is a woman aged 18-69 years with a cervical HPV16 infection that either progressed to CIN3+ or cleared (not recorded which).

In the case of this clone: From the germline J gene comes the end of the CDR3, since the read stops 3 residues before it. This chain uses TRBV20-1 with TRBJ2-5; D is ambiguous. This CDR3 has 14 residues. Germline assignment: CDR1 DFQATT and CDR2 SNEGSKA (reference sequence). The V end lost 0 bases, the J end lost 4 bases, and 12 bases lay between the germline ends. Incomplete CDR3 DNA: TGCAGTGCTAGAGATCCCGCAGTGATAGAGACC. Protein product: CSARDPAVIET. The CDR3 in its entirety is CSARDPAVIETQYF.

On this clone itself: The CDR3 end is not reached by the read, which stops 3 residues before it; the germline J gene fills it in. V usage is TRBV19 and J usage is TRBJ1-6; 7 bases match TRBD1. Germline V gene data show CDR1 as LNHDA and CDR2 as SQIVND (reference sequence). CDR3 length: 15 residues. V gave up 6 bases and J gave up 5 bases; unmatched junction bases: 7. The chain's CDR3 is CASRTDRRNNSPLHF. CDR3 DNA, as far as it was read: TGTGCCAGTAGGACGGACAGGAGGAATAATTCACCC.

On this clone itself: Sequencing ends 3 residues short of the CDR3 end; the germline J gene provides the rest. The chain recombines TRBV7-9 with TRBJ2-3; TRBD2 is a possible D gene (5 bases). Germline loops: CDR1 SEHNR, CDR2 FQNEAQ (reference sequence). The CDR3 has 11 residues. CDR3 DNA (partial): TGTGCCAGCAGCTTAAGAGGGACG. Translating gives CASSLRGT. The entire CDR3 is CASSLRGTQYF.

On this clone itself: From the germline J gene comes the end of the CDR3, since the read stops 3 residues before it. The V gene is TRBV6-1, the J gene TRBJ1-1; D is perhaps TRBD1 (6 bases). In germline, CDR1 is MNHNS, CDR2 SASEGT. The CDR3 length is 12 residues. CDR3: CASSERTVEAFF. CDR3 bases read: TGTGCCAGCAGTGAACGGACAGTAGAA.

In regard to this clone: With the read ending 3 residues before the CDR3 end, the germline J gene is used to fill in that end. The chain has TRBV5-4 and TRBJ2-7; TRBD1 matches 7 bases. In germline, CDR1 is SGHNT, CDR2 YYREEE (reference sequence). The CDR3 contains 13 residues. The J segment lost 3 bases and the V segment lost 4 bases, leaving 4 bases of the junction unmatched. CDR3 protein: CASSRTGFYEQYF. The sequenced part of the CDR3 DNA is TGTGCCAGCAGCCGGACAGGCTTCTACGAG.

Points on this clone: The missing CDR3 end, 3 residues past where the read stops, is filled in from the germline J gene. This chain connects TRBV7-9 to TRBJ1-1; 8 bases are shared with TRBD1. The CDR3 covers 15 residues. The V gene's germline CDR1 is SEHNR and CDR2 FQNEAQ (reference sequence). The covered CDR3 bases are TGTGCCAGCAGCTTAGGACAGGGGAGAACAGATACG. Its translation: CASSLGQGRTDT. The whole CDR3 is CASSLGQGRTDTAFF.

With regard to this clone: The read ends 3 residues before the CDR3 terminus; that terminus is restored from the germline J gene. This chain uses TRBV11-1 with TRBJ1-2; 9 bases map to TRBD1. The CDR3 runs to 15 residues. Germline lookup yields CDR1 SGHAT and CDR2 FQDESV (reference sequence). The trim removed 5 bases at V and 7 bases at J, leaving 11 bases unmatched. CDR3 sequence reads: CASSPIGNRGLGYTF. The covered CDR3 bases are TGTGCCAGCAGCCCTATCGGAAACAGGGGGCTTGGC.

Worth noting for this clone: Sequence at one end of the junction differs from germline and may be a read error. The CDR3 DNA, read in part, is TGTGCCAGCAGCTTAGAGACTTCAGAGACG. This codes for CASSLETSET. The complete CDR3 protein is CASSLETSETQYF. The chain couples TRBV7-9 to TRBJ2-3; D gene uncertain. With the read ending 3 residues before the CDR3 end, the germline J gene is used to fill in that end. This CDR3 has 13 amino acids. Per germline, CDR1 SEHNR and CDR2 FQNEAQ (reference sequence).

As regards this clone: The read is 3 residues too short to cover the CDR3 end, so that end is filled in from the germline J gene. The V call is TRBV5-5, the J call TRBJ2-3; D may be TRBD2 (5 bases). Germline assignment: CDR1 SGHKS and CDR2 YYEKEE (reference sequence). The CDR3 covers 15 residues. V shed 1 base and J shed 0 bases, with 9 bases lying between them. Here the CDR3 reads CASSLFGVSTDTQYF. The sequenced CDR3 bases are TGTGCCAGCAGCTTGTTCGGGGTCAGCACAGATACG.

By frequency, this clone is medium-sized. The sequenced part of the CDR3 DNA is TGTGCCTGGAGGCATAGCGGGGGGGCAGATACG. The encoded protein is CAWRHSGGADT. The whole CDR3 protein is CAWRHSGGADTQYF. V usage is TRBV30 and J usage is TRBJ2-3; 11 bases are a match to TRBD2. Read coverage stops 3 residues before the CDR3 terminus; the germline J gene supplies the remainder. Germline V gene data show CDR1 as GTSNPN and CDR2 as SVGIG (reference sequence). This CDR3 contains 14 residues. Unmatched junction bases numbered 3, after V lost 3 bases and J lost 4 bases.

As concerns this clone: Read data end 3 residues before the CDR3 end; the end is taken from the germline J gene. The chain recombines TRBV20-1 with TRBJ1-1; the D gene is possibly TRBD1 (5 bases). This CDR3 spans 14 amino acids. Trimming took off 6 bases at V and 4 bases at J, with 18 bases between the two ends. Germline values: CDR1 DFQATT, CDR2 SNEGSKA (reference sequence). The covered CDR3 bases are TGCAGTGCAGTCGAGAGGGGCGCGTTCACTGAA. It is translated as CSAVERGAFTE. The full CDR3 reads CSAVERGAFTEAFF.

On this clone itself: The read stops 3 residues short of the end of the CDR3; the missing end is completed from the germline J gene. The chain is built from TRBV20-1 and TRBJ1-2; no clear D. Germline CDR1 reads DFQATT; CDR2 reads SNEGSKA (reference sequence). CDR3 length equals 12 residues. CDR3 amino acids: CSARTLGLGYTF. The sequenced CDR3 bases are TGCAGTGCTAGAACCCTCGGTTTGGGC.

Turning to this clone: The observed sequence ends 3 residues before the CDR3 terminus, with the missing tail filled in from the germline J gene. The chain is built from TRBV12-3 or TRBV12-4 and TRBJ2-1, with 10 bases lining up with TRBD2. The V segment lost 6 bases and the J segment 2 bases; nucleotides outside the gene matches: 7. This CDR3 is 16 amino acids long. CDR3 DNA, as far as it was read: TGTGCCAGCAGCCCGCTAGCGGGAGTAACCTACAATGAG. The encoded protein is CASSPLAGVTYNE. The complete CDR3 reads CASSPLAGVTYNEQFF.

As to this clone: With the read ending 3 residues before the CDR3 end, the germline J gene is used to fill in that end. V gene TRBV19 combines with J gene TRBJ2-4, with 7 bases matching TRBD2. There are 13 residues in the CDR3. Germline-derived CDR1 and CDR2 are LNHDA and SQIVND (reference sequence). The CDR3 loop reads CASTPDPQRGQYF. CDR3 DNA, as far as it was read: TGTGCCAGTACCCCGGACCCTCAGCGGGGT. Full variable domain (outside the CDR3, taken from reference TRBV19 and TRBJ2-4): DGGITQSPKYLFRKEGQNVTLSCEQNLNHDAMYWYRQDPGQGLRLIYYSQIVNDFQKGDIAEGYSVSREKKESFPLTVTSAQKNPTAFYLCASTPDPQRGQYFGAGTRLSVL.

About this clone: The CDR3 end lies 3 residues beyond the end of the read and is filled in from the germline J gene. This sequence joins TRBV5-1 and TRBJ2-3; 9 bases fit TRBD2. The germline gives CDR1 SGHRS, CDR2 YFSETQ. The CDR3 extends over 15 amino acids. Trimming cost V 3 bases and J 0 bases; bases outside gene matches: 2. Partial CDR3 DNA: TGCGCCAGCAGCTCTACTAGCGGGAGCACAGATACG. This translates into CASSSTSGSTDT. The full CDR3 protein is CASSSTSGSTDTQYF.

Concerning this clone: The CDR3 end falls 3 residues outside the read, so it is completed with the germline J gene. The chain carries TRBV6-1 and TRBJ2-7, with 10 positions matching TRBD2. This CDR3 has 18 residues. V was clipped by 2 bases and J by 4 bases; unmatched bases: 14. The germline CDR1 and CDR2 sequences are MNHNS and SASEGT. CDR3: CASSERRLAGALSYEQYF. The covered CDR3 bases are TGTGCCAGCAGTGAACGGCGGCTAGCGGGAGCCCTCTCATACGAG.

Notes on this clone: The CDR3 goes on 3 residues after the read ends, and that part is filled in from the germline J gene. The J gene is TRBJ1-1, the V gene TRBV14; 9 bases line up with TRBD1. The CDR3 is made up of 14 amino acids. The germline V gene has CDR1 SGHDN and CDR2 FVKESK. Trimming at V came to 7 bases and at J to 0 bases, leaving 3 bases not matched to a gene. The CDR3 DNA, read in part, is TGTGCCAGCACCCGGGACAGGGTGAACACTGAA. This encodes CASTRDRVNTE. Given in full, the CDR3 is CASTRDRVNTEAFF.

As for this clone: Read data end 3 residues before the CDR3 end; the end is taken from the germline J gene. The chain employs TRBV5-6 and TRBJ2-3; D is undetermined. Trimming removed 1 base at V and 0 bases at J, with 9 bases between. Germline V gene lookup returns CDR1 SGHDT and CDR2 YYEEEE. The CDR3 loop spans 15 amino acids. The CDR3 spells CASSLLRSSTDTQYF. The DNA read from the CDR3 is TGTGCCAGCAGCTTGCTGAGGTCTAGCACAGATACG.

To note about this clone: The sequence runs out 3 residues before the end of the CDR3; the remainder is reconstructed from the germline J gene. The chain combines TRBV20-1 with TRBJ2-7; TRBD1 matches 12 bases. CDR3 length: 15 residues. CDR1 DFQATT and CDR2 SNEGSKA come from the germline V gene (reference sequence). The ends lost 5 bases at V and 4 bases at J; junction bases unmatched: 9. The CDR3: CSAPPSGQGAYEQYF. The part of the CDR3 DNA that was read is TGCAGTGCTCCCCCCTCGGGACAGGGGGCATACGAG.